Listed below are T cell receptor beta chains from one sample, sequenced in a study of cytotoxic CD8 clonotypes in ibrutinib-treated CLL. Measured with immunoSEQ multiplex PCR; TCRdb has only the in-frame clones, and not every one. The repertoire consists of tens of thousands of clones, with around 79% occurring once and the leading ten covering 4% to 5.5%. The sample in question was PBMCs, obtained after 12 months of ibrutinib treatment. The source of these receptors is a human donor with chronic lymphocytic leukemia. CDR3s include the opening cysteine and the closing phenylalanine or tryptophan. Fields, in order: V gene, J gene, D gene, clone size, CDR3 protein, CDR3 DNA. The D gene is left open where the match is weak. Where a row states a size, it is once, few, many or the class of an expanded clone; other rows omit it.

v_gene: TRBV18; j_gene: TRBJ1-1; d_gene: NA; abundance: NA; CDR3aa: CASSPSQGNTEAFF; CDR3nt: TGTGCCAGCTCACCATCCCAGGGGAACACTGAAGCTTTCTTT
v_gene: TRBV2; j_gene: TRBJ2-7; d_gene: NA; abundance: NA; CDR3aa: CASSRGYEQYF; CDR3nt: TGTGCCAGCAGCCGGGGGTACGAGCAGTACTTT
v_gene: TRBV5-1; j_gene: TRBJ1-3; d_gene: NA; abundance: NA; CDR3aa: CASSLLWLGENTIYF; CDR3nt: TGCGCCAGCAGCTTGTTGTGGCTGGGGGAAAACACCATATATTTT
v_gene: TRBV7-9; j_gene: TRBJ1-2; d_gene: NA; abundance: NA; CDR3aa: CASSRGDGYGYTF; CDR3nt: TGTGCCAGCAGCCGAGGGGACGGCTATGGCTACACCTTC
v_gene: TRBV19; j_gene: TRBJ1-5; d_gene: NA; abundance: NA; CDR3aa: CASSIRRRTDSNQPQHF; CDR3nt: TGTGCCAGTAGTATAAGGAGGAGGACCGATAGCAATCAGCCCCAGCATTTT
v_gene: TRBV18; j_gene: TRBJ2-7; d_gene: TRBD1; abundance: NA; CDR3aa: CASSPTGTADEQYF; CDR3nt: TGTGCCAGCTCACCAACAGGGACAGCGGACGAGCAGTACTTC
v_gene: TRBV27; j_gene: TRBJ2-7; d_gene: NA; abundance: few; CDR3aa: CASSLGQGGNEQYF; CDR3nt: TGTGCCAGCAGTTTAGGGCAGGGAGGCAACGAGCAGTACTTC
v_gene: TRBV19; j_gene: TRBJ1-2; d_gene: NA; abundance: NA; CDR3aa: CASSIPVFIWTDYGYTF; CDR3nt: TGTGCCAGTAGTATCCCCGTTTTTATATGGACTGACTATGGCTACACCTTC
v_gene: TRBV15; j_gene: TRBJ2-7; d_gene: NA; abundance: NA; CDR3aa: CATSRGRMEGYEQYF; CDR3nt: TGTGCCACCAGCAGAGGTCGGATGGAAGGCTACGAGCAGTACTTC
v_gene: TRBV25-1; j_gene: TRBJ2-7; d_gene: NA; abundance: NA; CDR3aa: CASSRGLSYEQYF; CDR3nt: TGTGCCAGCAGCCGCGGGCTCTCCTACGAGCAGTACTTC
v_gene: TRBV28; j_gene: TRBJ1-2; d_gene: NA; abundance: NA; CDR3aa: CASTWGGTNYGYTF; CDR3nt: TGTGCCAGCACATGGGGGGGGACTAACTATGGCTACACCTTC
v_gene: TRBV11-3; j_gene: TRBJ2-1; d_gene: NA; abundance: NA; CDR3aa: CASSPPGPYNEQFF; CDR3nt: TGTGCCAGCAGCCCCCCCGGCCCCTACAATGAGCAGTTCTTC
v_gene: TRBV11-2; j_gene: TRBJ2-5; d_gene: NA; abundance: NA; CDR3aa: CASSFRTGQGRETQYF; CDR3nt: TGTGCCAGCAGCTTCAGAACGGGCCAAGGGAGGGAGACCCAGTACTTC
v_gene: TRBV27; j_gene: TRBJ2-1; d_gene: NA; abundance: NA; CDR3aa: CASSKITSNEQFF; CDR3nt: TGTGCCAGCAGTAAAATCACTAGCAATGAGCAGTTCTTC
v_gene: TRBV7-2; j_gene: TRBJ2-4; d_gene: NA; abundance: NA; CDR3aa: CASSPRPPTQIAKNIQYF; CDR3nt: TGTGCCAGCAGCCCGAGGCCGCCGACCCAGATAGCCAAAAACATTCAGTACTTC
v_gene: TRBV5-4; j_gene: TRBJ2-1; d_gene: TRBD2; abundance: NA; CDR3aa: CASSLSGRRGNEQFF; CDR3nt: TGTGCCAGCAGCCTTAGCGGGAGAAGGGGGAATGAGCAGTTCTTC
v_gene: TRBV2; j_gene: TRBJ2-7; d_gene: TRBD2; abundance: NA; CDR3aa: CASSEGLAGDSYEQYF; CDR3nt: TGTGCCAGCAGCGAGGGACTAGCGGGTGACTCCTACGAGCAGTACTTC
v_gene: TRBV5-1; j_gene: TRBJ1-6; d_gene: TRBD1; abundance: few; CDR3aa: CASSIQGNNSPLHF; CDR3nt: TGCGCCAGCAGCATACAGGGGAATAATTCACCCCTCCACTTT
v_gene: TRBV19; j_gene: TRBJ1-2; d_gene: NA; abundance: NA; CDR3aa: CASSISREYGYTF; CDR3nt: TGTGCCAGTAGTATTTCCAGGGAGTATGGCTACACCTTC
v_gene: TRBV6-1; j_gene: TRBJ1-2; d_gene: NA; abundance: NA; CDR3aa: CASRWGWGYGYTF; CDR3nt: TGTGCCAGCCGGTGGGGGTGGGGCTATGGCTACACCTTC
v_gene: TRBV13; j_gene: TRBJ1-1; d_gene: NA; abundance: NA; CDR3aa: CASSTRGPSIAPPEAFF; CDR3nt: TGTGCCAGCAGCACCAGGGGACCCAGTATCGCCCCTCCTGAAGCTTTCTTT
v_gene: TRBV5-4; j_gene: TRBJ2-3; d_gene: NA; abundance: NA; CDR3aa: CASSLGKGTDTQYF; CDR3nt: TGTGCCAGCAGCTTGGGGAAGGGAACGGATACGCAGTATTTT
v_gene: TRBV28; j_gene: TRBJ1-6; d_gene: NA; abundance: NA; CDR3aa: CASSSMAPLRSPLHF; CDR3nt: TGTGCCAGCAGTTCCATGGCACCACTTAGGTCACCCCTCCACTTT
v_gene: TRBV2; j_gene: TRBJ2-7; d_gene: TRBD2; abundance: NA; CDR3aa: CASSAPGIAGEVDEQYF; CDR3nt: TGTGCCAGCAGTGCCCCTGGAATAGCGGGGGAGGTAGACGAGCAGTACTTC
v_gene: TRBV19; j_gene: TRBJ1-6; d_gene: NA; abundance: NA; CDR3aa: CASTRQDLGSPLHF; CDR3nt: TGTGCCAGTACCAGACAGGACTTGGGGTCACCCCTCCACTTT
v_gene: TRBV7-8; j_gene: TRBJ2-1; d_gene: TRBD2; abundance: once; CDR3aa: CASGVAGDYNEQFF; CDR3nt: TGTGCCAGCGGTGTTGCGGGGGACTACAATGAGCAGTTCTTC
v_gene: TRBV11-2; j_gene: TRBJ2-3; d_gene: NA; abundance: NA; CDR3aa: CASSLGLGYRTDTQYF; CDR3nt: TGTGCCAGCAGCTTAGGACTGGGCTACCGCACAGATACGCAGTATTTT
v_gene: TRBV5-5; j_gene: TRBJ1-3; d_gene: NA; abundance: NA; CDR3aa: CATRSSGNTIYF; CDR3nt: TGTGCCACCAGGAGCTCTGGAAACACCATATATTTT
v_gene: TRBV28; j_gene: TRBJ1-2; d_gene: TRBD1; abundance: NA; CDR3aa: CASSPATGGGYTF; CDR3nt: TGTGCCAGCAGTCCAGCCACAGGGGGCGGCTACACCTTC
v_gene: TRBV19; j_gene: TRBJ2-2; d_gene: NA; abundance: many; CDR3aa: CATALRWDGELFF; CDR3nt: TGTGCCACCGCCCTAAGGTGGGACGGGGAGCTGTTTTTT
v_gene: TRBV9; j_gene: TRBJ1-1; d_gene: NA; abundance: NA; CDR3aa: CASSPARGPTEAFF; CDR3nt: TGTGCCAGCAGCCCCGCTCGGGGCCCGACCGAAGCTTTCTTT
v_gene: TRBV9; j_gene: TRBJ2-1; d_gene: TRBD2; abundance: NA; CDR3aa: CASSVGTSHNEQFF; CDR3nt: TGTGCCAGCAGCGTCGGGACTAGCCACAATGAGCAGTTCTTC
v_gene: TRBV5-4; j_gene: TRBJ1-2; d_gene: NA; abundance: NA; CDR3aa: CASSPTDNYGYTF; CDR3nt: TGTGCCAGCAGCCCGACAGATAACTATGGCTACACCTTC
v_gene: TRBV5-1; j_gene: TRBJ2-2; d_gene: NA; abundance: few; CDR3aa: CASGPGHNTGELFF; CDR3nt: TGCGCCAGCGGGCCCGGACACAACACCGGGGAGCTGTTTTTT
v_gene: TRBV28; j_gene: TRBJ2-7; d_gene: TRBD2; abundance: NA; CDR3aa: CASSTPSSGGNYEQYF; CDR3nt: TGTGCCAGCAGTACCCCTAGTAGCGGGGGAAACTACGAGCAGTACTTC
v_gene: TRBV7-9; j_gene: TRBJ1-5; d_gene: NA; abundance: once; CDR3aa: CASSPDGLGNQPQHF; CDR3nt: TGTGCCAGCAGCCCCGACGGGTTGGGCAATCAGCCCCAGCATTTT
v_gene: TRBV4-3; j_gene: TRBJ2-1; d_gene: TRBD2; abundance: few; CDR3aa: CASSLGPKVGASGGLVHNEQFF; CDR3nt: TGCGCCAGCAGCCTTGGGCCCAAGGTCGGGGCTAGCGGGGGCCTAGTCCACAATGAGCAGTTCTTC
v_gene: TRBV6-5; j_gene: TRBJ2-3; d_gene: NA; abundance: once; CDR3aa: CASTPPGADTQYF; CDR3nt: TGTGCCAGCACCCCCCCCGGGGCAGATACGCAGTATTTT
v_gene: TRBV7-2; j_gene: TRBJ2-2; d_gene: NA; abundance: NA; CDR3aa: CASSSTGTNSGELFF; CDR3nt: TGTGCCAGCAGCTCCACCGGGACAAACTCCGGGGAGCTGTTTTTT
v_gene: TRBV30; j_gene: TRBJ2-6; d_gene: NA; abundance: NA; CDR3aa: CAWSSGANVLTF; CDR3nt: TGTGCCTGGAGCTCTGGGGCCAACGTCCTGACTTTC
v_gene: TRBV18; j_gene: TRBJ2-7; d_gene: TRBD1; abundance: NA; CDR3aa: CASSPQQGAAYEQYF; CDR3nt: TGTGCCAGCTCACCACAGCAGGGGGCCGCCTACGAGCAGTACTTC
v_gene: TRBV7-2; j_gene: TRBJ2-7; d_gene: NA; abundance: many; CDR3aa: CASSSQGPGSGQYF; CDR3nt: TGTGCCAGCAGCTCACAAGGACCGGGGAGCGGGCAGTACTTC
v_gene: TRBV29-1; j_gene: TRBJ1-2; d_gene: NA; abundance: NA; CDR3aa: CSVEGGDGYTF; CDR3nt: TGCAGCGTTGAGGGGGGGGATGGCTACACCTTC
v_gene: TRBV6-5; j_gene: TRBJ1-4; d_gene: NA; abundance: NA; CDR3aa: CASIGRAGDEKLFF; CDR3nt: TGTGCCAGCATCGGGAGGGCAGGGGATGAAAAACTGTTTTTT
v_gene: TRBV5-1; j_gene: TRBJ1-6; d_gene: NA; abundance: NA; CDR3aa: CASSLSGPPNSPLHF; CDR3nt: TGCGCCAGCAGCTTGTCGGGCCCCCCCAATTCACCCCTCCACTTT
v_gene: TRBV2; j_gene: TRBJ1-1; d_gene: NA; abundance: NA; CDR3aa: CASSDSGVGTEAFF; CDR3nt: TGTGCCAGCAGTGACTCAGGGGTGGGCACTGAAGCTTTCTTT
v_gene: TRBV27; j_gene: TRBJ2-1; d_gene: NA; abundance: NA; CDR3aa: CASTPGSYNEQFF; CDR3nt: TGTGCCAGCACCCCCGGGTCCTACAATGAGCAGTTCTTC
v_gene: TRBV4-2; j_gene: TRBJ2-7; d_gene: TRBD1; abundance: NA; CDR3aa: CASSQRGQGENYEQYF; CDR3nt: TGTGCCAGCAGCCAACGGGGACAGGGGGAAAACTACGAGCAGTACTTC
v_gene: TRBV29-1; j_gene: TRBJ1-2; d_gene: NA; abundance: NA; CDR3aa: CSVPPDYGYTF; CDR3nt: TGCAGCGTTCCCCCGGACTATGGCTACACCTTC
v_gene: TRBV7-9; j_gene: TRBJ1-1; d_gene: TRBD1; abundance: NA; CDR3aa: CASSLQDRATEAFF; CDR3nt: TGTGCCAGCAGCTTACAGGACAGGGCCACTGAAGCTTTCTTT
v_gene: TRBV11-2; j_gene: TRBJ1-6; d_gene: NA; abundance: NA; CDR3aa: CASSLVAAPVSPLHF; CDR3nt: TGTGCCAGCAGCTTAGTGGCGGCTCCTGTTTCACCCCTCCACTTT
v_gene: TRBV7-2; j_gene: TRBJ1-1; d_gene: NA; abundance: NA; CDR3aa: CASGRLLNTEAFF; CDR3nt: TGTGCCAGCGGACGGCTCTTGAACACTGAAGCTTTCTTT